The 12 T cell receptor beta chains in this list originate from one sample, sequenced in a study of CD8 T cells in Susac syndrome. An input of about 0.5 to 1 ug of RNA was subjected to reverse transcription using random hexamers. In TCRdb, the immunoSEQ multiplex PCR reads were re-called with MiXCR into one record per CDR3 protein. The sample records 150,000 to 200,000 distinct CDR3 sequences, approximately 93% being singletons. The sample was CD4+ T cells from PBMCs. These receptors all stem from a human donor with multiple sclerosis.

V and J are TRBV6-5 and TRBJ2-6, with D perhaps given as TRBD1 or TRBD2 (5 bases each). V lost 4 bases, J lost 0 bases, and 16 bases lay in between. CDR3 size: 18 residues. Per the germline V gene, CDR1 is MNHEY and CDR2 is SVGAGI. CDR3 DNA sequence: TGTGCCAGCAGTTTTGGGCAGGGAGCTACCTCTGGGGCCAACGTCCTGACTTTC. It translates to CASSFGQGATSGANVLTF.

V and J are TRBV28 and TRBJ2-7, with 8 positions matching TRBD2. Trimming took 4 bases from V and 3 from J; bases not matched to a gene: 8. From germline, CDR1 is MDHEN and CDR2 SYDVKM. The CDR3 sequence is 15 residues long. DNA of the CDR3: TGTGCCAGCAGTTCCGGGGCGGGGGGAAGCTACGAGCAGTACTTC. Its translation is CASSSGAGGSYEQYF.

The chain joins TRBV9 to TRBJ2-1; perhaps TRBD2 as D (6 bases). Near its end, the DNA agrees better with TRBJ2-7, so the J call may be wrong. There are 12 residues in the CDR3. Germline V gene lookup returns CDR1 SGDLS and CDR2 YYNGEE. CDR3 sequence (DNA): TGTGCCAGCAGCGCGCGGGGAGGAGAGCAGTACTTC. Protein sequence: CASSARGGEQYF.

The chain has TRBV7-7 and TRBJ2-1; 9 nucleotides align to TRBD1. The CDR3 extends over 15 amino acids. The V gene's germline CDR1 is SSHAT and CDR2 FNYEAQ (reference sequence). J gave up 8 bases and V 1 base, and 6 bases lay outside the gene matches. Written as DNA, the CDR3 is TGTGCCAGCAGCTTAGGGGACAGGGTTTTCGATGAGCAGTTCTTC. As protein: CASSLGDRVFDEQFF.

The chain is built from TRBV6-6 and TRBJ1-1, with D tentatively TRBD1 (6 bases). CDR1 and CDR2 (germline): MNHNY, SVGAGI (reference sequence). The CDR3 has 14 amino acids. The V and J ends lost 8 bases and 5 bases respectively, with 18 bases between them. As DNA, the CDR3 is TGTGCCAGCTTCCCCCGAGGGGGTGTAACTGAAGCTTTCTTT. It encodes CASFPRGGVTEAFF.

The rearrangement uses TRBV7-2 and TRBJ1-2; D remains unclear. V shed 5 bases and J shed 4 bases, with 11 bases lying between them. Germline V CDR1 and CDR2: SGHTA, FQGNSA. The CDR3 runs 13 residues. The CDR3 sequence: CASSPDGSYGYTF. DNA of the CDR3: TGTGCCAGCAGCCCTGACGGATCCTATGGCTACACCTTC.

CDR3 sequence: CSAKGPEIHLSPLEGTQYF. The CDR3 DNA sequence: TGCAGTGCTAAGGGCCCAGAAATCCACCTATCCCCTTTAGAGGGGACCCAGTACTTC. The chain links TRBV20-1 to TRBJ2-5, with D perhaps TRBD2 (5 bases). CDR3 length: 19 amino acids. Germline V CDR1 and CDR2: DFQATT, SNEGSKA (reference sequence). Trimming shortened V by 4 bases and J by 7 bases, and 34 bases separated the two germline ends.

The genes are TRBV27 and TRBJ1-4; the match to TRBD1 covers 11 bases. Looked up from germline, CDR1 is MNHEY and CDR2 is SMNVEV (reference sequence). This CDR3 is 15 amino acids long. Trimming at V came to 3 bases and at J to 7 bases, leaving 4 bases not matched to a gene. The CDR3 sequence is CASSFAGTGGEKLFF. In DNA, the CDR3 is TGTGCCAGCAGTTTCGCCGGGACAGGGGGTGAAAAACTGTTTTTT.

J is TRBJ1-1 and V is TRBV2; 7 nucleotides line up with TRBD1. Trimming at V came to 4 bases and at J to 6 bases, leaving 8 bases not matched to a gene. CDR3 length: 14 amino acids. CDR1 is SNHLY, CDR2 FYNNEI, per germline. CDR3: CASSALTGVAEAFF. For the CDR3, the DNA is TGTGCCAGCAGTGCTCTCACAGGGGTCGCTGAAGCTTTCTTT.

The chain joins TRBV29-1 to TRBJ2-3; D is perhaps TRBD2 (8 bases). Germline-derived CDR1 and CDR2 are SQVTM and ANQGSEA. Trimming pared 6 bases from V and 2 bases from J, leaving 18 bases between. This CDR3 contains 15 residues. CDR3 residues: CSVSRGGTATDTQYF. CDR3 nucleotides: TGCAGCGTATCCCGGGGGGGGACAGCCACAGATACGCAGTATTTT.

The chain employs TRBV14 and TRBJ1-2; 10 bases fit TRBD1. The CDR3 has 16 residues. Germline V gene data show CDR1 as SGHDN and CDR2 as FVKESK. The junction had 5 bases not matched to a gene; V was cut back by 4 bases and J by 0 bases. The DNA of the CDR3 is TGTGCCAGCAGCCGGGACAGGGGACCTACTAACTATGGCTACACCTTC. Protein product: CASSRDRGPTNYGYTF.

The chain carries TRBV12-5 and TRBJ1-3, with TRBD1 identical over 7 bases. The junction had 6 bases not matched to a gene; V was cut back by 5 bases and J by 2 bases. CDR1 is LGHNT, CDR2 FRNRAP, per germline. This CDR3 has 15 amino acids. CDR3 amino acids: CASGPGTVAGNTIYF. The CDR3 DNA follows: TGTGCTAGTGGTCCGGGGACAGTGGCTGGAAACACCATATATTTT.